Here is one T cell receptor beta chain with its context. Its antigen remains undetermined. No clone much larger than this one lies a single base away; base qualities are absent. This sample includes further DNA sequences coding for the same CDR3. This specimen belongs to a study of blood T cell repertoires in COVID-19 (dated by TCRdb to between 2020 and 2021). Context from the whole study: Samples from collaborators originated in the United States, Italy and Spain and spanned both the acute and convalescent phases of COVID-19. The material from the prospective study consisted of cDNA or gDNA derived from T cells, B-cell-depleted T cells, or PBMCs. Deeply sampled blood TCRbeta repertoires from subjects exposed to, actively infected with, or recovered from COVID-19 were included in the dataset. The repertoires were made available in a free public database intended to serve as a resource for research on the immune response to SARS-CoV-2. Samples came from the ongoing ImmuneRACE study (first 160 participants) plus 1,254 subjects from 6 global collaborators. The sample metadata nearly always contained a de-identified subject ID, COVID-19 status, age in years and sex. Where available, HLA class I and class II types were taken from metadata supplied by the sample provider and were not determined by assay-based typing. Study-wide findings and limitations: The quantity of clinical and demographic metadata differed by source and by participant and was supplied without curation.

TCRbeta CDR3 regions were amplified from genomic DNA by means of the immunoSEQ Assay, a bias-controlled multiplex PCR. In the original analysis: The number of nucleated cells in each sample was estimated from the amplification of reference gene primers within the assay. To quantify the absolute abundance of each unique TCRbeta CDR3 rearrangement, sequence reads were collapsed and filtered. For each sample, productive Simpson clonality was calculated as the square root of Simpson's diversity index over productive rearrangements. TCRdb's version of the immuneACCESS table is confined to in-frame rearrangements and falls short of the full clone set. An unresolved V gene accounts for under half of the shortfall where checked; the remainder is of unknown origin. V and J calls and clone size are given by that table; D and trimming were obtained from the DNA. The sample includes 300,000 to 350,000 clones, with around 90% observed a single time. The top ten clones comprise around 6.8% of the sample.

One collaborating source in Seattle enrolled patients while the patients were actively infected and followed the patients over time throughout the course of disease. The collaborating institutions used their own protocols to collect whole blood in K2EDTA tubes. For TCRbeta analysis, collaborators shipped samples as frozen whole blood, isolated PBMCs, or DNA extracted from either of those sample types. Per the germline V gene (reference sequence), LGHDT is the CDR1 and YNNKEL is the CDR2. Trimming takes 4 bases off V and 5 bases off J; junction bases not matched to a gene: 1. Including the terminal cysteine and phenylalanine, the CDR3 comprises 13 residues. Of all the DNA, just the CDR3 is kept, 39 bases in frame from base 1.

The rearrangement combines TRBV3-1 (or the pseudogene TRBV3-2) with TRBJ1-1, and TRBD1 aligns with 10 junction nucleotides. Sequencing was done on a sample of peripheral blood. The source of this sequence is a woman aged 25 to 39 with COVID-19, enrolled during active disease. The sequenced DNA is TGTGCCAGCAGCCCGGACAGGGGGACTGAAGCTTTCTTT. Its protein reads: CASSPDRGTEAFF.